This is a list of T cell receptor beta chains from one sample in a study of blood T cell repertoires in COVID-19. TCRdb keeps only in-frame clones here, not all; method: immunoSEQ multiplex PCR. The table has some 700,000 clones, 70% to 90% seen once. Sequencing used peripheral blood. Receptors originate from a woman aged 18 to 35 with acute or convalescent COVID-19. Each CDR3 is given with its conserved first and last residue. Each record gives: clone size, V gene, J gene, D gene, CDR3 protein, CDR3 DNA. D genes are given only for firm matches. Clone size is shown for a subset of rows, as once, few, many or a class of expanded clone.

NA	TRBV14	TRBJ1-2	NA	CASSHSGLLLGGYTF	TGTGCCAGCAGCCACTCGGGACTCCTTTTAGGTGGCTACACCTTC
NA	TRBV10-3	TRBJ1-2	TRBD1	CAIRSGTGGFYGYTF	TGTGCCATCAGGTCCGGGACAGGGGGCTTTTATGGCTACACCTTC
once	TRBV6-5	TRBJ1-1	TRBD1	CASRDRDLTEAFF	TGTGCCAGCAGAGACAGGGATCTAACTGAAGCTTTCTTT
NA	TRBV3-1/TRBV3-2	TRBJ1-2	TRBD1	CASSQVFWDRLNYGYTF	TGTGCCAGCAGCCAAGTATTCTGGGACAGACTAAACTATGGCTACACCTTC
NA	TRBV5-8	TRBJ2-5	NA	CASSLGTLRSETQYF	TGTGCCAGCAGCTTGGGGACACTCCGTTCGGAGACCCAGTACTTC
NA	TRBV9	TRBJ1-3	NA	CASSVGGSTGTGNTIYF	TGTGCCAGCAGCGTAGGAGGGTCTACGGGGACTGGAAACACCATATATTTT
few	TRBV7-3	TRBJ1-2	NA	CASSPGVPANYGYTF	TGTGCCAGCAGCCCCGGGGTCCCAGCTAACTATGGCTACACCTTC
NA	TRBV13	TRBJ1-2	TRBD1	CASSLYTGGSYGYTF	TGTGCCAGCAGCTTATACACAGGGGGCAGCTATGGCTACACCTTC
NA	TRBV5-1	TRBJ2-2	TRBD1	CASSLGGNRDRGLNTGELFF	TGCGCCAGCAGCTTGGGGGGGAACCGGGACAGGGGATTAAACACCGGGGAGCTGTTTTTT
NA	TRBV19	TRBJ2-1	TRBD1	CASSTGTGNNNEQFF	TGTGCCAGTAGTACCGGGACAGGGAATAACAATGAGCAGTTCTTC
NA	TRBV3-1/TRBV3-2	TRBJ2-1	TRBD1	CASRLQGAGFNEQFF	TGTGCCAGCAGGCTACAGGGGGCTGGTTTCAATGAGCAGTTCTTC
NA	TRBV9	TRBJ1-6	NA	CASSDQGGTYNSPLHF	TGTGCCAGCAGCGATCAGGGTGGGACCTATAATTCACCCCTCCACTTT
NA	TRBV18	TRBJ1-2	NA	CASSPSGVNYGYTF	TGTGCCAGCTCACCCTCTGGAGTTAACTATGGCTACACCTTC
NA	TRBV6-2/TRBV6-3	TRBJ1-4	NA	CASSPPSEKLFF	TGTGCCAGCAGTCCCCCGTCCGAAAAACTGTTTTTT